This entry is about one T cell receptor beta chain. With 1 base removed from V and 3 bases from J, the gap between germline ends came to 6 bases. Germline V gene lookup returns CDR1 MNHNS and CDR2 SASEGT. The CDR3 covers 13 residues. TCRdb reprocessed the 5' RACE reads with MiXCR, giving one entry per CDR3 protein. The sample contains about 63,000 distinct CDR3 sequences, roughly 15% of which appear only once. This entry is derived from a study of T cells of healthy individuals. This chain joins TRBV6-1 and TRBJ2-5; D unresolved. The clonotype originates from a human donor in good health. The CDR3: CASSEVIKETQYF. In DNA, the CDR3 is TGTGCCAGCAGTGAAGTGATAAAAGAGACCCAGTACTTC.